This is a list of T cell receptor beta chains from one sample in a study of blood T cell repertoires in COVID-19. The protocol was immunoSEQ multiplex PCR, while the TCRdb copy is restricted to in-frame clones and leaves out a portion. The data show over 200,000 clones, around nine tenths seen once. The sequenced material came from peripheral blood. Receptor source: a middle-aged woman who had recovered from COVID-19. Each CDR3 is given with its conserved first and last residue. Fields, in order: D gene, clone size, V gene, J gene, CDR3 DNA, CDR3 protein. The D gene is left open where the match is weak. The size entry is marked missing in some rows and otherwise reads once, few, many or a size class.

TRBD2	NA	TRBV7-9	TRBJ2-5	TGTGCCAGCAGCCTGGGGAGGGCCGCCTCAGAGACCCAGTACTTC	CASSLGRAASETQYF
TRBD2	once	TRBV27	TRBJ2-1	TGTGCCAGCAGTTTGTCTTGGGGGGGGGTTTCCTACAATGAGCAGTTCTTC	CASSLSWGGVSYNEQFF
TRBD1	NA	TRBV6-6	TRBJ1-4	TGTGCCAGCAGTACCCCGGGACAGGGGTTCGAAAAACTGTTTTTT	CASSTPGQGFEKLFF
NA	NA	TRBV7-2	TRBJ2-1	TGTGCCAGCAGCTTAGTGGCAGGCCGGACCTTGGGGCGGGGTGAGCAGTTCTTC	CASSLVAGRTLGRGEQFF
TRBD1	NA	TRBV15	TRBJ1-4	TGTGCCACCAGCGACAACAGGGGGCGAGGAGAAAAACTGTTTTTT	CATSDNRGRGEKLFF
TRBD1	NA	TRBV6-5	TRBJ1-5	TGTGCCACCAAACAAACCGGGACAGTAAATGGCCCCCAGCATTTT	CATKQTGTVNGPQHF
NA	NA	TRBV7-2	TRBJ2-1	TGTGCCAGCAGTCCCGACCGGACAGCCAATGAGCAGTTCTTC	CASSPDRTANEQFF
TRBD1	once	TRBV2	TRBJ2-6	TGTGCCAGCAGTGGTCTGACAGGGGTGACTGGGGCCAACGTCCTGACTTTC	CASSGLTGVTGANVLTF
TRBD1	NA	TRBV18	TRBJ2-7	TGTGCCAGCTCATCGTCGGCAGGGGGCACGTACGAGCAGTACTTC	CASSSSAGGTYEQYF
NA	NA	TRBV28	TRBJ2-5	TGTGCCAGCAGCCGCCGGGACAGCGGGGAGACCCAGTACTTC	CASSRRDSGETQYF
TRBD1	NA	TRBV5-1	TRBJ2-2	TGCGCCAGCAGTCCGGGACAGGGAAGGATCGGGGAGCTGTTTTTT	CASSPGQGRIGELFF
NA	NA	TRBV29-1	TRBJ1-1	TGCAGCGTATCCTACAGGATTAAGAACACTGAAGCTTTCTTT	CSVSYRIKNTEAFF
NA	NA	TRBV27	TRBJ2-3	TGTGCCAGCAGTTCATGGAAGGGAGGCAGCACAGATACGCAGTATTTT	CASSSWKGGSTDTQYF
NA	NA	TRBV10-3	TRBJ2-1	TGTGCCACCACGGAGCTAGCTTCAACCTCCTACAATGAGCAGTTCTTC	CATTELASTSYNEQFF
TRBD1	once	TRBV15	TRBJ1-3	TGTGCCACCAGCAGAGATCCGGGACAGGGTTCCGACACCATATATTTT	CATSRDPGQGSDTIYF
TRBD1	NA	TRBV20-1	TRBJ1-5	TGCAGTGCTAGTAACAGGGGTGGTCAGCCCCAGCATTTT	CSASNRGGQPQHF
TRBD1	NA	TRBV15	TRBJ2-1	TGTGCCACCAGGTGGGGACAGGGAGCCTACAATGAGCAGTTCTTC	CATRWGQGAYNEQFF
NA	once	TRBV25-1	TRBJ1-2	TGTGCCAGCAGGCCCCCTCTTGACAGGTCCGTTGGCTACACCTTC	CASRPPLDRSVGYTF
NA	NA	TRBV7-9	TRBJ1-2	TGTGCCAGCAGCCTTGGGACAACTGGGACCTATGGCTACACCTTC	CASSLGTTGTYGYTF
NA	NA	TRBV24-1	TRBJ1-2	TGTGCCACCAGTGATGGACACAACTATGGCTACACCTTC	CATSDGHNYGYTF
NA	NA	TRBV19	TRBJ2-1	TGTGCCAGTAGTATAGACCACTCCAGGCAACACAATGAGCAGTTCTTC	CASSIDHSRQHNEQFF
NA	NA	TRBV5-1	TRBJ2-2	TGCGCCAGCAGCTTGGTGGCGGGAAACACCGGGGAGCTGTTTTTT	CASSLVAGNTGELFF
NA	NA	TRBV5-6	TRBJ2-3	TGTGCCAGCACCCCCCGGGGGTTCACAGATACGCAGTATTTT	CASTPRGFTDTQYF
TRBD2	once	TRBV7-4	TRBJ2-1	TGTGCCAGCAGCTTAGCCCCACCTAGCTCGGGGGGCTACAATGAGCAGTTCTTC	CASSLAPPSSGGYNEQFF
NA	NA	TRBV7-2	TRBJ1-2	TGTGCCAGCAGCTTACCGGACACCTATGGCTACACCTTC	CASSLPDTYGYTF
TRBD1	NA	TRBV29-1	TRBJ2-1	TGCAGCGTTGAAGAGGCCTGGGGGACAGGGGGCCGGGATGAGCAGTTCTTC	CSVEEAWGTGGRDEQFF
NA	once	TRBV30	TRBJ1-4	TGTGCCTGGGCCCGTGGGGGGAGGACTAATGAAAAACTGTTTTTT	CAWARGGRTNEKLFF
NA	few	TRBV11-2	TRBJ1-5	TGTGCCAGCAGCTCCTGCTGGTTGGGGGGAGAGGAGCCCCAGCATTTT	CASSSCWLGGEEPQHF
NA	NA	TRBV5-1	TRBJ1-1	TGCGCCAGCAGCTTGGCGGCGGGAACTGAAGCTTTCTTT	CASSLAAGTEAFF
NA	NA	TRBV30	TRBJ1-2	TGTGCCTCCCCCGGGGTCGGAGGCTACACCTTC	CASPGVGGYTF
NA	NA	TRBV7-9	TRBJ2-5	TGTGCCAGCAGCGGGGGGTCTGGGGAGACCCAGTACTTC	CASSGGSGETQYF
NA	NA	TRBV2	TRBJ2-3	TGTGCCACCGACCGCATGGGGGCGGATACGCAGTATTTT	CATDRMGADTQYF
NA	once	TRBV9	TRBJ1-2	TGTGCCAGCAGCGTCTCACCCGGGGGGGGCGGCTACACCTTC	CASSVSPGGGGYTF
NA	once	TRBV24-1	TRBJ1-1	TGTGCCACCCGGGGGGCCCCGAACACTGAAGCTTTCTTT	CATRGAPNTEAFF
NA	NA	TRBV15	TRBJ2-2	TGTGCCACCAGCAGCCCCCAAACGAACACCGGGGAGCTGTTTTTT	CATSSPQTNTGELFF
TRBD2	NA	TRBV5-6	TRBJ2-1	TGTGCCAGCAACCCGGGACTAGCGGGAGTTAGGACCTACAATGAGCAGTTCTTC	CASNPGLAGVRTYNEQFF
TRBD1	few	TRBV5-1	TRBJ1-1	TGCGCCAGCAGCTTGACAGGGGGCTCGAACACTGAAGCTTTCTTT	CASSLTGGSNTEAFF
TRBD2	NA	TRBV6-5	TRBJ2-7	TGTGCCAGCACCGAACTAGCGGGGGTCTCCTACGAGCAGTACTTC	CASTELAGVSYEQYF
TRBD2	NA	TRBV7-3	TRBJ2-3	TGTGCCAGCAGCCACAGACTAGCGGGAGCCACAGATACGCAGTATTTT	CASSHRLAGATDTQYF
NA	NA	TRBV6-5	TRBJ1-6	TGTGCCAGCAGTCCCAGGGGCGGAAATAATTCACCCCTCCACTTT	CASSPRGGNNSPLHF
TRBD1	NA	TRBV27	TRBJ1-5	TGTGCCAGCAGTTTATCGAGAAGGGACAGGGGGCGCGGTCAGCCCCAGCATTTT	CASSLSRRDRGRGQPQHF
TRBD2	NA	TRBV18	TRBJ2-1	TGTGCCAGCTCACCACCGGGAGGGCGGGTTGAGCAGTTCTTC	CASSPPGGRVEQFF
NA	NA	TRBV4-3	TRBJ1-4	TGCGCCAGCAGCCAAGGGACACTCAATGAAAAACTGTTTTTT	CASSQGTLNEKLFF
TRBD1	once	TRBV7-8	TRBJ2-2	TGTGCCAGCAGCCCCCCCGGACAGGGTATCCCCGGGGAGCTGTTTTTT	CASSPPGQGIPGELFF
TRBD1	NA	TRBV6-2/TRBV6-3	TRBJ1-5	TGTGCCAGCAGTTACGCCCTCCCCCGGGTAGTATTCCAGGGGGATCAGCCCCAGCATTTT	CASSYALPRVVFQGDQPQHF
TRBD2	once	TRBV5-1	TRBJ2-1	TGCGCCAGCAGCCCCCGGGCACCGCCGGGACTAGCGGGAGGGCCGGGGGGGCAGTTCTTC	CASSPRAPPGLAGGPGGQFF
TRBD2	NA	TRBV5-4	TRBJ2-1	TGTGCCAGCAGCTTGGGGACTAGTACGCCGTTCTTC	CASSLGTSTPFF
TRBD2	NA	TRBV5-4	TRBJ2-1	TGTGCCAGCAGGCCCGGACTAGCACACAGCTCCTACAATGAGCAGTTCTTC	CASRPGLAHSSYNEQFF
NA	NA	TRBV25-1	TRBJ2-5	TGTGCCAGCAGTGACGTCGGGATGGGGGCCCAAGAGACCCAGTACTTC	CASSDVGMGAQETQYF